This TCR beta chain was identified during a study of blood T cells in healthy people across ages. In the study overall: About one barcoded beta molecule per two T cells was the capture yield of template switching.

Study-wide results and caveats: There was a strong correlation between TCR beta diversity and naive T cell percentage. Unknown donor CMV status possibly confounded expanded clonotype changes.

Sample-barcoded 5' priming and a J-beta primer mix drove a second PCR of about 7 to 12 cycles. Tagging of each cDNA molecule was performed by a template-switch adaptor with 12 random nucleotides. TCRdb analysed the 5' RACE reads with MiXCR anew, one entry per CDR3 protein. The profile shows about 1.4 million distinct CDR3 sequences, approximately 63% of them singletons. A remark on this clonotype: As yet, its antigen is unknown.

This TCR was sampled from a man in his late teens or twenties in good health. Input material: blood.

CDR3 DNA: TGCAGCGTTGAGGGACTAGCGGGGGGTCTCCTCAGCACAGATACGCAGTATTTT. Translating gives CSVEGLAGGLLSTDTQYF. This chain links TRBV29-1 with TRBJ2-3; 15 positions agree with TRBD2. The germline gives CDR1 SQVTM, CDR2 ANQGSEA. Trimming at V came to 3 bases and at J to 0 bases, leaving 7 bases not matched to a gene. This CDR3 contains 18 residues.